This section outlines one T cell receptor beta chain sequence together with its context. This entry is derived from a study of siplizumab effects on memory and regulatory T cells. The assay was immunoSEQ multiplex PCR, and TCRdb's table has in-frame clones only and misses some. The data contain around 65,000 clones, 70% to 80% of them singletons. Trimming shortened V by 5 bases and J by 4 bases, and 17 bases separated the two germline ends. CDR3 length: 15 amino acids. Germline-derived CDR1 and CDR2 are SNHLY and FYNNEI. The sample was memory CD4+ T cells sorted from blood. This chain connects TRBV2 to TRBJ2-5, with TRBD1 as a possible D gene (6 bases). The sequence derives from a human donor in good health. CDR3 region: CASSTNPGARETQYF. The CDR3 region has the DNA TGTGCCAGCAGTACCAACCCAGGGGCTCGAGAGACCCAGTACTTC. The full variable domain, with the rest looked up from reference TRBV2 and TRBJ2-5, is EPEVTQTPSHQVTQMGQEVILRCVPISNHLYFYWYRQILGQKVEFLVSFYNNEISEKSEIFDDQFSVERPDGSNFTLKIRSTKLEDSAMYFCASSTNPGARETQYFGPGTRLLVL.